This T cell receptor (beta chain) is drawn from a study of cytomegalovirus exposure and HLA in healthy donors. Study as a whole: Genetic ancestry analysis placed more than 80% of the 300 to 500 donors that were genotyped in the Caucasian-associated cluster.

Points on this clone: Its target is not known.

With 0 bases removed from V and 6 bases from J, the gap between germline ends came to 7 bases. The CDR3 runs 12 residues. Germline loops: CDR1 SGHDT, CDR2 YYEEEE. Study-wide results and limits: Sequences of the TCR beta chain were said to predict the HLA-A and HLA-B alleles of most subjects accurately. When analyzed later, a missense DCLRE1C variant was found to be linked to TCR beta V- and J-gene trimming.

13 Jbeta primers and 60 Vbeta primers were used for the PCR. The assay was immunoSEQ multiplex PCR, and TCRdb's table has in-frame clones only and misses some. The sample has 130,000 to 150,000 clones, around 84% seen once; the top ten hold 3%. The source is a middle-aged man in good health and CMV-seropositive. Material for sequencing was PBMCs. This sequence joins TRBV5-6 and TRBJ2-7; D may be TRBD2 (6 bases). The CDR3 is CASSLVGGEQYF. CDR3 DNA: TGTGCCAGCAGCTTGGTGGGAGGCGAGCAGTACTTC.